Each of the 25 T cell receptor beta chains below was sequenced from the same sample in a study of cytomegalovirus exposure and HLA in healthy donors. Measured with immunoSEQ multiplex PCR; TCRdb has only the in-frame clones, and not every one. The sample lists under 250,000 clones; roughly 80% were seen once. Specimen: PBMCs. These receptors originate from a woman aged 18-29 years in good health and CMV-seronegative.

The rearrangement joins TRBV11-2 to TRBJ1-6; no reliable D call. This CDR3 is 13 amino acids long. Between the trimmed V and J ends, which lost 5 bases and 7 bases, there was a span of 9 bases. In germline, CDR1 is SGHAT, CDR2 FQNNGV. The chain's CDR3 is CASSPWENSPLHF. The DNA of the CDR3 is TGTGCCAGCAGCCCCTGGGAAAATTCACCCCTCCACTTT.

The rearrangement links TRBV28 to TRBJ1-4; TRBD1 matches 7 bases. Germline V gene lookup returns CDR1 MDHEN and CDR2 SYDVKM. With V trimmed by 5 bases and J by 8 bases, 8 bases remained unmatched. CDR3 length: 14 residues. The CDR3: CASSPRQGEEKLFF. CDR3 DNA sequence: TGTGCCAGCAGTCCGCGACAGGGAGAAGAAAAACTGTTTTTT.

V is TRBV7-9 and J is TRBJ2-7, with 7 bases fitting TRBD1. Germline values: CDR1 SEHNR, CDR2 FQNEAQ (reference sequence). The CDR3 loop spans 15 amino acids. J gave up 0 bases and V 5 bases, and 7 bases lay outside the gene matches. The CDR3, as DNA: TGTGCCAGCAGCGGTACACAGGGGAGCTCCTACGAGCAGTACTTC. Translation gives CASSGTQGSSYEQYF.

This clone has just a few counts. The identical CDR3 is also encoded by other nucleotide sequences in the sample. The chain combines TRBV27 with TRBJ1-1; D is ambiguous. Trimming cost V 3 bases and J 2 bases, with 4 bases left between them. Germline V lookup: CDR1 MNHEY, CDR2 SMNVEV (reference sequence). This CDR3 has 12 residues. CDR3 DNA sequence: TGTGCCAGCAGTTTGGGAAACACTGAAGCTTTCTTT. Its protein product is CASSLGNTEAFF.

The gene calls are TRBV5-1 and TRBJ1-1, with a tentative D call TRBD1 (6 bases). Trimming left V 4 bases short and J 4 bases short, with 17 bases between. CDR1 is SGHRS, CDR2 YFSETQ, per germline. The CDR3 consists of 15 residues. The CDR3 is CASSHVGGLVTEAFF. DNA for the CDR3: TGCGCCAGCAGCCACGTTGGGGGGCTGGTCACTGAAGCTTTCTTT.

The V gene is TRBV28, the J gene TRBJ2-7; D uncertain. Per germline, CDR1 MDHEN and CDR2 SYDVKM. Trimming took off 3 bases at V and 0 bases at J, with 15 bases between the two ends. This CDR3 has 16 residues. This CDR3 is CASSLNPGQFSYEQYF. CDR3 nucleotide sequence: TGTGCCAGCAGTTTGAACCCCGGCCAGTTCTCCTACGAGCAGTACTTC.

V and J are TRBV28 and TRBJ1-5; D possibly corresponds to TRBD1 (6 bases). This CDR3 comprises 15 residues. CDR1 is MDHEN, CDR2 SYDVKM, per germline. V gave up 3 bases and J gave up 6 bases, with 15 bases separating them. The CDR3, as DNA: TGTGCCAGCAGTTTTGGGAAAACAGGGAGTCAGCCCCAGCATTTT. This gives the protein CASSFGKTGSQPQHF.

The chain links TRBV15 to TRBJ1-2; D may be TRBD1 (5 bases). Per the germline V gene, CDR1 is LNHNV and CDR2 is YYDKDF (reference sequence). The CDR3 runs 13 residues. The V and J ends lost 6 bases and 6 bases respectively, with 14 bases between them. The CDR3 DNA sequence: TGTGCCACCAGGGGCACGGGGGGGGATGGCTACACCTTC. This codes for CATRGTGGDGYTF. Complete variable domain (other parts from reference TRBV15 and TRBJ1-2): DAMVIQNPRYQVTQFGKPVTLSCSQTLNHNVMYWYQQKSSQAPKLLFHYYDKDFNNEADTPDNFQSRRPNTSFCFLDIRSPGLGDTAMYLCATRGTGGDGYTFGSGTRLTVV.

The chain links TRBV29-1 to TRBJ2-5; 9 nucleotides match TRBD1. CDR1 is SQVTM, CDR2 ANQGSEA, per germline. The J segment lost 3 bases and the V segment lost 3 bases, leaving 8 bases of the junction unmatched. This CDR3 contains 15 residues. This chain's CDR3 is CSVEDLDRGKETQYF. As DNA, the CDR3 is TGCAGCGTTGAGGATCTTGACAGGGGGAAAGAGACCCAGTACTTC.

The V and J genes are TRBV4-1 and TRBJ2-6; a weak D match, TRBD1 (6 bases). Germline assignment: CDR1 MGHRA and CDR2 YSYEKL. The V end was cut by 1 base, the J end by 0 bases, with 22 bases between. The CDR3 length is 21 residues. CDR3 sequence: CASSQAPGRTGKFSGANVLTF. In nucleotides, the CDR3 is TGCGCCAGCAGCCAAGCCCCCGGAAGAACAGGGAAATTCTCTGGGGCCAACGTCCTGACTTTC.

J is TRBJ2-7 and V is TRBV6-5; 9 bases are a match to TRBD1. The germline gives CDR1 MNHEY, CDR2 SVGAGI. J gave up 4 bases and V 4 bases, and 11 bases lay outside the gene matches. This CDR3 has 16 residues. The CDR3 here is CASSSSRDRVLYEQYF. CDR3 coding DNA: TGTGCCAGCAGTTCGTCCCGGGACAGGGTATTATACGAGCAGTACTTC.

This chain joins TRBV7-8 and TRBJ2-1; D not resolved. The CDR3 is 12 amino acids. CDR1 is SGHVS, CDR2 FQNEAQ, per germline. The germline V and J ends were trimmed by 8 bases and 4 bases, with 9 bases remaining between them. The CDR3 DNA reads TGTGCCAGCGCTAACGGGTACAATGAGCAGTTCTTC. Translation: CASANGYNEQFF.

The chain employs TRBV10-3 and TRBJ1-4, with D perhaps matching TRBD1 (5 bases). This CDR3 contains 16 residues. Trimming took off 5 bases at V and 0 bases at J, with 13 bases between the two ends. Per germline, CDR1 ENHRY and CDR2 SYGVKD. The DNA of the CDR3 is TGTGCCATCAGTACCCCGGGGGGTGCAACTAATGAAAAACTGTTTTTT. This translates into CAISTPGGATNEKLFF.

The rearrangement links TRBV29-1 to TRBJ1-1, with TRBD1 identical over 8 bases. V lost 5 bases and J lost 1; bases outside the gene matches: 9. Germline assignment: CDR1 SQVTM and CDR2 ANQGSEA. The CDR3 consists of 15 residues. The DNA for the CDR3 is TGCAGCGTTTTTAGGACAGGGTCGCCGAACACTGAAGCTTTCTTT. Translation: CSVFRTGSPNTEAFF.

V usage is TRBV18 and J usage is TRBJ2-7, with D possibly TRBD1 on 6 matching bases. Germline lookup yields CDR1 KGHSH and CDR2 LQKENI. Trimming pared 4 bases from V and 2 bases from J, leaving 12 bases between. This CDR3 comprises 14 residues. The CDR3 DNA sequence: TGTGCCAGCTCACGGGACACGGAAACCTACGAGCAGTACTTC. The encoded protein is CASSRDTETYEQYF.

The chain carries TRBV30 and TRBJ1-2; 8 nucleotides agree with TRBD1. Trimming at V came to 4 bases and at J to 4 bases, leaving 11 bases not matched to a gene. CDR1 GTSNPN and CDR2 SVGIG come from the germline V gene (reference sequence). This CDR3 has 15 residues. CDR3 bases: TGTGCCTGGAACGTTCAGGGGGCGCGGAGCTATGGCTACACCTTC. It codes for CAWNVQGARSYGYTF.

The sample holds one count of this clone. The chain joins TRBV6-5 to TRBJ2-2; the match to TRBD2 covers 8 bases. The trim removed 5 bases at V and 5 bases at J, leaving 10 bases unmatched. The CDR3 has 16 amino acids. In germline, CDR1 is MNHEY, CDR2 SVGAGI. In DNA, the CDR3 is TGTGCCAGCAGTCACTATAGCGGGATCCCTACCGGGGAGCTGTTTTTT. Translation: CASSHYSGIPTGELFF.

Here the CDR3 DNA reads TGTGCCAGCAGCTTAGTGGCTAGCGGGAGTGTCTCCTACGAGCAGTACTTC. Protein: CASSLVASGSVSYEQYF. This sequence joins TRBV7-2 and TRBJ2-7; 10 bases line up with TRBD2. The V and J ends lost 1 base and 0 bases, in that order; junction bases with no gene match: 6. The CDR3 totals 17 residues. From germline, CDR1 is SGHTA and CDR2 FQGNSA.

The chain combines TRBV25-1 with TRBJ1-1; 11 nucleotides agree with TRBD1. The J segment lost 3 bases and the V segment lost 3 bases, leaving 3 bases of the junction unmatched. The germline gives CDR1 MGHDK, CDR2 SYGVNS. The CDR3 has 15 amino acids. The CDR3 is CASSDPGQGDTEAFF. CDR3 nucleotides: TGTGCCAGCAGTGACCCGGGACAGGGGGACACTGAAGCTTTCTTT.

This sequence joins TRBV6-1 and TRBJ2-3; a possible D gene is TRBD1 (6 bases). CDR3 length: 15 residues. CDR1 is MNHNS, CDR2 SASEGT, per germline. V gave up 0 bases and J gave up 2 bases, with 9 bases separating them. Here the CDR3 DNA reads TGTGCCAGCAGTGAAGCGACAGGCCCCACAGATACGCAGTATTTT. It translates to CASSEATGPTDTQYF.

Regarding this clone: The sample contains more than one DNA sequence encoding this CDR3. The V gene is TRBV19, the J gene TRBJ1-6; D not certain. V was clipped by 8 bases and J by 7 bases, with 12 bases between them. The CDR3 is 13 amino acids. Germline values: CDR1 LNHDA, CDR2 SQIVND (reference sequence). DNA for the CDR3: TGTGCCAGTTCTGCTCCCGGGAATTCACCCCTCCACTTT. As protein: CASSAPGNSPLHF.

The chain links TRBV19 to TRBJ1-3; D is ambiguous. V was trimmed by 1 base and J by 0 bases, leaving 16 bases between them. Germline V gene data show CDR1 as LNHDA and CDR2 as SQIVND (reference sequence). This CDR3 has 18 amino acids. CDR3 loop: CASSIVAGSIRSGNTIYF. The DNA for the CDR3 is TGTGCCAGTAGTATAGTCGCGGGCAGTATACGCTCTGGAAACACCATATATTTT.

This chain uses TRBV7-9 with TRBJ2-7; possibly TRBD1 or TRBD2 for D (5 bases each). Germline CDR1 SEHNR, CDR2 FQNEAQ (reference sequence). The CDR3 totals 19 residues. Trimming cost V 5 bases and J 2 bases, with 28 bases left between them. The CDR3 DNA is TGTGCCAGCAGCCAAGTAGAGGGGCCACCGGGATACCGGACCTACGAGCAGTACTTC. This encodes CASSQVEGPPGYRTYEQYF.

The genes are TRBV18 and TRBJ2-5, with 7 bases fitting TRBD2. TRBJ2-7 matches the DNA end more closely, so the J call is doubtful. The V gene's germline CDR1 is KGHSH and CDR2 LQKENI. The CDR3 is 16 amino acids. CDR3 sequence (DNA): TGTGCCAGCTCACCAAGGTTCAGCGGGAAAGGGTACGAGCAGTACTTC. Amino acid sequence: CASSPRFSGKGYEQYF.

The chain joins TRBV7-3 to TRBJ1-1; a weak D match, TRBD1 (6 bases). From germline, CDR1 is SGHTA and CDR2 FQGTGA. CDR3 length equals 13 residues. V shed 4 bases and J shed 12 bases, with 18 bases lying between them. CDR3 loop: CASSWRGDTPSFF. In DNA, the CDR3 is TGTGCCAGCAGCTGGCGGGGGGACACCCCGTCTTTCTTT.